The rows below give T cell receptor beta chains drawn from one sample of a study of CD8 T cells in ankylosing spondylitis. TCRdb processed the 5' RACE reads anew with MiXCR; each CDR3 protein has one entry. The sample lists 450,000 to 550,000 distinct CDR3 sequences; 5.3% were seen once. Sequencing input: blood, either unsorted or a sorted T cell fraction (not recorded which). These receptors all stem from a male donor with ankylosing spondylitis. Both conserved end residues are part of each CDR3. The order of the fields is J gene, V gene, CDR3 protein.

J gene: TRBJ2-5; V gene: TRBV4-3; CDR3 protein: CASSQYFTGLETQYF
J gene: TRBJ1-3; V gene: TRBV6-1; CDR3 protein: CASARSGGSGNTIYF
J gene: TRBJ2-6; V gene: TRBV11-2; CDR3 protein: CASSPGTESSGANVLTF
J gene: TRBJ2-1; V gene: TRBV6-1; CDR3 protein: CASMFSSFYNEQFF
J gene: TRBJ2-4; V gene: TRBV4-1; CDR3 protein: CASSHETSGRAQGIQYF
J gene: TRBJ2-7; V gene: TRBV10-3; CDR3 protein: CAISEGRNTYEQYF
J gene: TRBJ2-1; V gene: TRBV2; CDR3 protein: CASRRGRNNEQFF
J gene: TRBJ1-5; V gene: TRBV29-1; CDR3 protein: CSVRQGSDQPQHF
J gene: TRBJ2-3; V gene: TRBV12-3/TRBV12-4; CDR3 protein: CASSPRGRASTDTQYF
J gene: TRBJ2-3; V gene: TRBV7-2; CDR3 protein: CASSLLTSSDTQYF
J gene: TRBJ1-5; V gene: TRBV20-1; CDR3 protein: CRGTSGNQPQHF
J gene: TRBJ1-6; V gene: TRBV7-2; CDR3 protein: CASSSPWEGTNSPLHF
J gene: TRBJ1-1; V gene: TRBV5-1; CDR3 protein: CASSPGWGGTEAFF
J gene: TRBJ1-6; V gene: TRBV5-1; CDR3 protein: CASSLKSGGNVNSPLHF
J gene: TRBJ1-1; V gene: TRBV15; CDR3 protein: CATSTAGGNTEAFF
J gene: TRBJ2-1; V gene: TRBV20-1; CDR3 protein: CSAGTSGGHTQFF
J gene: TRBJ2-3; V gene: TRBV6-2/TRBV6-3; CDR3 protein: CASSYRGSDTQYF
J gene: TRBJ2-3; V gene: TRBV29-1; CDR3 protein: CSVAGGRDTQYF
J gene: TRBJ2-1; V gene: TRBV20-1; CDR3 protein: CSAPYRQGYNEQFF
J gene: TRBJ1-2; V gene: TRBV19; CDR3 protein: CASRPRDSYYGYTF